This T cell receptor (beta chain) was recorded in a study of beta chain features in type 1 diabetes. In the study overall: The study found patients and healthy donors alike in age, gender and cell yields. General study findings and limits: In every one of the four CD4+ subsets, TCRB CDR3s were moderately but significantly shorter in Type 1 diabetes patients.

Germline V gene sequence: CDR1 LGHNA, CDR2 YSLEER. The V and J ends lost 0 bases and 11 bases respectively, with 13 bases between them. CDR3 size: 14 residues. A note on this clone: Its antigen remains unknown.

Reverse transcription of all isolated RNA meant that expressed TCRB transcripts were sequenced. Sequencing used immunoSEQ multiplex PCR; TCRdb keeps in-frame clones, though not all of them. The data hold 600,000 to 700,000 clones, with 9.5% to 15% observed a single time. Sequences were obtained from naive CD4+ T cells from blood. The V and J genes are TRBV4-3 and TRBJ1-4, with D perhaps TRBD1 (6 bases). The TCR originated in a man aged 30 to 39 with type 1 diabetes. CDR3 in amino acids: CASSQEGQGGKLFF. The CDR3 nucleotides are TGCGCCAGCAGCCAAGAGGGTCAAGGGGGGAAACTGTTTTTT.